This entry features one TCR beta chain sequence. This CDR3 comprises 15 residues. CDR1 is LNHDA, CDR2 SQIVND, per germline (reference sequence). The V and J ends lost 2 bases and 2 bases respectively, with 11 bases between them. The sample belongs to a study of blood T cell repertoires in COVID-19. Study details: COVID-19 samples from acute and convalescent phases originated in the United States, Italy and Spain. The analysed material was cDNA or gDNA that came from T cells, B-cell-depleted T cells, or PBMCs.

In the original analysis: Reference gene primer amplification gave nucleated cell count estimates. Data came from immunoSEQ multiplex PCR; TCRdb stores just in-frame clones and leaves some out. The V and J calls and clone size come from that table; D and trimming were worked out from the DNA. Seen here are under 130,000 clones, more than 85% observed once, and the top ten hold around 6.2%. This chain joins TRBV19 and TRBJ2-3, with a weak D call TRBD1 (6 bases). The sequence came from a human donor in a cohort sampled during active COVID-19. The sample was peripheral blood. The CDR3 spells CASSITGPSTDTQYF. The CDR3 DNA reads TGTGCCAGTAGTATAACAGGGCCCTCCACAGATACGCAGTATTTT.